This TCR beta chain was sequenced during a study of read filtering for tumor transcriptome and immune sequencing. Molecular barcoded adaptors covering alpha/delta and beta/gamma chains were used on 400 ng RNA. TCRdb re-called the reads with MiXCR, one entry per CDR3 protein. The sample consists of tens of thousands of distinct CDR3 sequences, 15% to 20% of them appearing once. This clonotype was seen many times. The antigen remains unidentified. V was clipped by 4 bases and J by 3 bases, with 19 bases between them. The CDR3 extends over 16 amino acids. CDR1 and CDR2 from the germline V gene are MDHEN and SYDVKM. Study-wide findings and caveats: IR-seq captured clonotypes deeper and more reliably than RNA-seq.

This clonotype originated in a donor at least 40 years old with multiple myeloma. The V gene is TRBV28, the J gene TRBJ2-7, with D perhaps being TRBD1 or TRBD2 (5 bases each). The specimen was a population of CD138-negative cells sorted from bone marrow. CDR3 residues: CASSSPIGGASYEQYF. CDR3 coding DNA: TGTGCCAGCAGTTCCCCTATTGGGGGAGCAAGCTACGAGCAGTACTTC.